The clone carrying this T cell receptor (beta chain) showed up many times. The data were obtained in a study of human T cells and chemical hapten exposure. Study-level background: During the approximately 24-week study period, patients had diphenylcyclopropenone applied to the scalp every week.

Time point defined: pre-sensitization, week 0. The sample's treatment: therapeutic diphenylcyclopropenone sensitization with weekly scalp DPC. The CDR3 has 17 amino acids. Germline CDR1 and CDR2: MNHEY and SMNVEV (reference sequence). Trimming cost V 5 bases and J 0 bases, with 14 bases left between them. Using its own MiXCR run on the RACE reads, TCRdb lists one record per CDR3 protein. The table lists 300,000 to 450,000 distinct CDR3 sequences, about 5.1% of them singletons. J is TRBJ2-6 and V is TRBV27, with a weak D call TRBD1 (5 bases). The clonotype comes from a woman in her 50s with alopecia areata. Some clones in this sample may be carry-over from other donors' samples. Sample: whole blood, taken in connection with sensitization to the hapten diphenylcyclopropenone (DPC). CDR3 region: CASSDVDSLSGANVLTF. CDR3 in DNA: TGTGCCAGCAGTGACGTCGACAGTCTCTCTGGGGCCAACGTCCTGACTTTC.